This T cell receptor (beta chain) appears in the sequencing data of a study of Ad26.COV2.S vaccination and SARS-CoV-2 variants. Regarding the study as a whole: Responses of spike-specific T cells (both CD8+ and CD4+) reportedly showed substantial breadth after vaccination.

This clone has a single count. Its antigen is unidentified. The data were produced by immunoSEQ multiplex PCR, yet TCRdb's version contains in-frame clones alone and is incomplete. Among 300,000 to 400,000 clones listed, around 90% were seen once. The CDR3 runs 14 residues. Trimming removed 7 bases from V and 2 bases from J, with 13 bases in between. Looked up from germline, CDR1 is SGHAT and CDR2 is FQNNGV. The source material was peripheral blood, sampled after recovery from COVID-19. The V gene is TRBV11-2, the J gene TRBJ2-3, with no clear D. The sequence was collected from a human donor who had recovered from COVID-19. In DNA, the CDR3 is TGTGCCAGCACCGACTTTTCCCTCACAGATACGCAGTATTTT. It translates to CASTDFSLTDTQYF.